Detailed here is one TCR beta chain. Its antigen is not known. These data belong to a study of cytomegalovirus exposure and HLA in healthy donors. The PCR used 60 Vbeta and 13 Jbeta primers. Repertoires were generated with immunoSEQ multiplex PCR, while TCRdb's copy carries only in-frame clones and drops some. This sample carries 90,000 to 100,000 clones, about 81% of them seen once, and the ten largest clones take roughly 1.4%. Regarding the study as a whole: Researchers catalogued approximately 170 TCR beta chains as cytomegalovirus-associated. Later work found that TCR association rates differed between HLA loci; DRB1 had the most and HLA-C the fewest. Donors belonging to an Asian-associated ancestry cluster reportedly showed fewer N-insertions in productive TCRs than the approximately 670-donor mean, according to what a later analysis found.

The CDR3 sequence is 11 residues long. Germline V gene lookup returns CDR1 SQVTM and CDR2 ANQGSEA. V was shortened by 7 bases and J by 1 base, with 7 bases between the two germline ends. The V call is TRBV29-1, the J call TRBJ1-1, with unresolved D. The clonotype originates from a middle-aged man in good health and CMV-seronegative. Specimen: PBMCs. The CDR3 protein is CSGTENTEAFF. CDR3 nucleotides: TGCAGCGGAACAGAGAACACTGAAGCTTTCTTT.